This is a list of T cell receptor beta chains from one sample in a study of regulatory T cells in long-lasting Graves disease. TCRdb fed the multiplex PCR reads into MiXCR, producing one record per CDR3 protein. Here the sample spans over 200,000 distinct CDR3 sequences, 15% to 20% being singletons. The sample was also linked to a second study, of T cells in Graves' hyperthyroidism and ophthalmopathy.

The material sequenced was peripheral blood mononuclear cells (PBMCs), taken at new diagnosis, from a patient treated with antithyroid drugs. The receptor set was obtained from a woman between 25 and 40 years old with Graves disease. Both conserved end residues are part of each CDR3.

TRBJ2-1 | TRBV9 | 15 | CASSVDGGLYNEQFF
TRBJ1-4 | TRBV12-3/TRBV12-4 | 12 | CASRNSDEKLFF
TRBJ1-2 | TRBV12-3/TRBV12-4 | 16 | CASSLAGTGIREGYTF
TRBJ2-2 | TRBV20-1 | 13 | CSASGANTGELFF
TRBJ2-5 | TRBV6-1 | 14 | CASSRGGNKETQYF
TRBJ1-1 | TRBV6-5 | 14 | CASSYGVLNTEAFF
TRBJ1-1 | TRBV7-8 | 14 | CASSFRQGDTEAFF
TRBJ1-4 | TRBV7-2 | 15 | CASSLEKGGSEKLFF
TRBJ1-6 | TRBV7-8 | 17 | CASSLVGLTRLNSPLHF
TRBJ1-1 | TRBV6-1 | 15 | CASSQTGLGETEAFF
TRBJ2-5 | TRBV4-2 | 14 | CASSKDRAQETQYF
TRBJ2-3 | TRBV2 | 15 | CASNGLAGRTDTQYF
TRBJ2-5 | TRBV10-3 | 16 | CAISEKRGGIQETQYF
TRBJ1-4 | TRBV7-9 | 14 | CASSFDATGEKLFF
TRBJ2-7 | TRBV5-1 | 16 | CASSLGHASSSYEQYF
TRBJ2-2 | TRBV19 | 16 | CASSISLGGSGGELFF
TRBJ1-6 | TRBV2 | 13 | CASRPMPNSPLHF
TRBJ2-7 | TRBV6-1 | 16 | CASSGGGWADRYEQYF
TRBJ2-1 | TRBV7-9 | 14 | CASSFLAGDNEQFF
TRBJ2-5 | TRBV3-1 | 12 | CASSQDGGTQYF
TRBJ2-4 | TRBV12-3/TRBV12-4 | 16 | CASSLRAGTGTNIQYF
TRBJ1-2 | TRBV9 | 15 | CASSVLGMSQEGYTF
TRBJ1-1 | TRBV6-1 | 17 | CASTARSGGAWNTEAFF
TRBJ2-7 | TRBV7-2 | 15 | CASSRSQGDLSGQYF
TRBJ1-1 | TRBV29-1 | 12 | CSAPGGNTEAFF
TRBJ1-1 | TRBV2 | 14 | CASTSEVIGTEAFF
TRBJ2-1 | TRBV3-1 | 15 | CASSLPGPWNNEQFF
TRBJ2-3 | TRBV7-2 | 19 | CASSPRTSGGPGSTDTQYF
TRBJ2-3 | TRBV4-2 | 16 | CASSQGDRGREDTQYF
TRBJ1-2 | TRBV7-9 | 15 | CASSPSGGFNYGYTF
TRBJ1-1 | TRBV6-2/TRBV6-3 | 13 | CASTASLNTEAFF
TRBJ2-3 | TRBV7-3 | 15 | CASSLMGLSTDTQYF